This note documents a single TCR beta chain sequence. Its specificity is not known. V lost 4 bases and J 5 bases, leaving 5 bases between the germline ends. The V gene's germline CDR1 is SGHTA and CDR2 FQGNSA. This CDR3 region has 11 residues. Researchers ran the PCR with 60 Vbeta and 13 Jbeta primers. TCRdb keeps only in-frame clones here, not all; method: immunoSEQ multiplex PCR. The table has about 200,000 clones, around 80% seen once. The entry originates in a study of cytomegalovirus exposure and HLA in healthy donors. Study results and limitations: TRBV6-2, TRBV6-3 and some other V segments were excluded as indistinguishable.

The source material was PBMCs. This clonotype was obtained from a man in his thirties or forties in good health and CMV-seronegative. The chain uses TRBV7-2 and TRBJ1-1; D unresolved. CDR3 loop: CASSSSTEAFF. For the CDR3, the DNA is TGTGCCAGCAGCTCGAGTACTGAAGCTTTCTTT.